A single sample is the source of the 15 T cell receptor beta chains below, sequenced in a study of Ad26.COV2.S vaccination and SARS-CoV-2 variants. Treatment of the sample: around 19 received Ad26.COV2.S at low or high dose, single or two shots; 5 received placebo; per-sample allocation not given. It was on day 63 after the first vaccine or placebo injection that samples were taken. Profiled with immunoSEQ multiplex PCR; TCRdb holds only in-frame clones, not every one. The sample yields roughly 420,000 clones, about 91% seen once. Specimen: peripheral blood, collected in a trial of Ad26.COV2.S vaccine versus placebo. The receptors come from a person between 18 and 65 years old who received the Ad26.COV2.S COVID-19 vaccine or a placebo.

V usage is TRBV30 and J usage is TRBJ1-2; the D is unclear. CDR3 size: 12 residues. V shed 5 bases and J shed 4 bases, with 11 bases lying between them. Germline-derived CDR1 and CDR2 are GTSNPN and SVGIG (reference sequence). CDR3 in DNA: TGTGCCTGGGCCCGGAGCGGCTATGGCTACACCTTC. Protein sequence: CAWARSGYGYTF.

V gene TRBV28 combines with J gene TRBJ2-7; D could derive from TRBD1 or TRBD2 (5 bases each). Trimming pared 8 bases from V and 7 bases from J, leaving 21 bases between. The germline V gene has CDR1 MDHEN and CDR2 SYDVKM. The CDR3 runs to 14 residues. Here the CDR3 DNA reads TGTGCCAGCGGGACCCCCGCCGGGGTGGGGGAGCAGTACTTC. It specifies CASGTPAGVGEQYF.

The J gene is TRBJ2-1, the V gene TRBV4-3; TRBD2 aligns across 7 bases. This CDR3 contains 16 residues. The J segment lost 2 bases and the V segment lost 0 bases, leaving 4 bases of the junction unmatched. The germline V gene has CDR1 LGHNA and CDR2 YSLEER. CDR3 amino acids: CASSQEGEGPYNEQFF. The CDR3 nucleotides are TGCGCCAGCAGCCAAGAGGGGGAGGGCCCCTACAATGAGCAGTTCTTC.

The V call is TRBV6-5, the J call TRBJ2-7, with D hard to call. The CDR3 contains 12 residues. Per the germline V gene, CDR1 is MNHEY and CDR2 is SVGAGI. The V end lost 7 bases, the J end lost 4 bases, and 11 bases lay between the germline ends. CDR3 DNA: TGTGCCAGCAAGACCGACACATACGAGCAGTACGTC. Amino acid sequence: CASKTDTYEQYV.

This chain connects TRBV3-1 (or the pseudogene TRBV3-2) to TRBJ2-5; D not resolved. This CDR3 comprises 12 residues. Deletions cut 4 bases from V and 7 bases from J, with 10 bases between. Per the germline V gene, CDR1 is LGHDT and CDR2 is YNNKEL (reference sequence). DNA for the CDR3: TGTGCCAGCAGCCGCGTCGGAACGACCCAGTACTTC. This sequence encodes CASSRVGTTQYF.

This rearrangement joins TRBV25-1 to TRBJ2-5; 12 bases line up with TRBD2. The CDR3 sequence is 16 residues long. In germline, CDR1 is MGHDK, CDR2 SYGVNS. V was pared by 5 bases and J by 2 bases, with 6 bases of the junction left unmatched. In DNA form, the CDR3 reads TGTGCCAGCAGTATACTAGCGGGGGGCACACAAGAGACCCAGTACTTC. It encodes CASSILAGGTQETQYF.

The rearrangement uses TRBV5-1 and TRBJ2-5; D is possibly TRBD2 (6 bases). The V gene lost 7 bases and the J gene lost 1 base, with 20 bases spanning the gap. CDR3 size: 16 residues. Germline CDR1 is SGHRS and CDR2 is YFSETQ. The CDR3 loop reads CASGSGRGARQETQYF. CDR3 DNA sequence: TGCGCCAGCGGCTCCGGGAGAGGGGCCCGCCAAGAGACCCAGTACTTC.

The chain carries TRBV5-4 and TRBJ2-4; no clear D gene. V was cut by 0 bases and J by 3 bases, with 10 bases left in between. The germline gives CDR1 SGHNT, CDR2 YYREEE (reference sequence). The CDR3 consists of 15 residues. The CDR3 nucleotides read TGTGCCAGCAGCTTGGGGGGTAGAGACAAAAACATTCAGTACTTC. As protein: CASSLGGRDKNIQYF.

The CDR3 sequence is CASSLYLQPVAGSPLHF. Written as DNA, the CDR3 is TGTGCCAGCAGTTTATATCTCCAGCCGGTGGCGGGTTCACCCCTCCACTTT. This chain connects TRBV27 to TRBJ1-6, with D hard to call. The CDR3 runs to 17 residues. V dropped 1 base and J dropped 9 bases, with 19 bases sitting between them. Germline values: CDR1 MNHEY, CDR2 SMNVEV (reference sequence).

CDR3 loop: CSVELQHNEQFF. In nucleotides, the CDR3 is TGCAGCGTTGAATTGCAGCACAATGAGCAGTTCTTC. The rearrangement uses TRBV29-1 and TRBJ2-1; the D is unclear. CDR1 and CDR2 (germline): SQVTM, ANQGSEA. Trimming pared 2 bases from V and 5 bases from J, leaving 7 bases between. The CDR3 extends over 12 amino acids.

This clone was observed a single time. The chain couples TRBV19 to TRBJ1-6; 9 bases are a match to TRBD1. The ends lost 8 bases at V and 9 bases at J; junction bases unmatched: 8. The germline gives CDR1 LNHDA, CDR2 SQIVND (reference sequence). This CDR3 has 14 amino acids. The CDR3 nucleotides are TGTGCCAGTTCCCGTGGGACAGGGAGTTCACCCCTCCACTTT. Residues: CASSRGTGSSPLHF. The full variable domain, completed using reference TRBV19 and TRBJ1-6, is DGGITQSPKYLFRKEGQNVTLSCEQNLNHDAMYWYRQDPGQGLRLIYYSQIVNDFQKGDIAEGYSVSREKKESFPLTVTSAQKNPTAFYLCASSRGTGSSPLHFGNGTRLTVT.

The gene calls are TRBV3-1 (or the pseudogene TRBV3-2) and TRBJ1-6; D is unresolved. Trimming removed 4 bases from V and 8 bases from J, with 9 bases in between. The CDR3 length is 13 residues. CDR1 and CDR2 (germline): LGHDT, YNNKEL (reference sequence). The CDR3 region is CASSRREDSPLHF. The CDR3 coding sequence is TGTGCCAGCAGCCGACGCGAGGATTCACCCCTCCACTTT.

This sequence joins TRBV15 and TRBJ2-4, with D possibly TRBD1 on 6 matching bases. Trimming removed 7 bases at V and 1 base at J, with 11 bases between. The V gene's germline CDR1 is LNHNV and CDR2 YYDKDF (reference sequence). The length of the CDR3 is 14 residues. CDR3 nucleotide sequence: TGTGCCACCATGTTAAGGGGGGCCAAAAACATTCAGTACTTC. Translated, it gives CATMLRGAKNIQYF.

J is TRBJ1-5 and V is TRBV7-2; D not certain. This CDR3 spans 15 amino acids. V dropped 2 bases and J dropped 4 bases, with 12 bases sitting between them. In germline, CDR1 is SGHTA, CDR2 FQGNSA. Written as DNA, the CDR3 is TGTGCCAGCAGCTTACAGTCCTTCTATAATCAGCCCCAGCATTTT. Residues: CASSLQSFYNQPQHF.

The chain links TRBV6-5 to TRBJ1-2; TRBD1 matches 8 bases. Germline assignment: CDR1 MNHEY and CDR2 SVGAGI. The J segment lost 6 bases and the V segment lost 5 bases, leaving 5 bases of the junction unmatched. This CDR3 is built from 13 residues. This CDR3 is CASSKDRVDGYTF. CDR3 bases: TGTGCCAGCAGTAAGGACAGGGTGGATGGCTACACCTTC.